The table lists the clone carrying this TCR beta chain with many counts. The data stem from a study of identical twins. From the 5' RACE reads, TCRdb called clonotypes with MiXCR, one entry per CDR3 protein. The sample carries a few hundred thousand distinct CDR3 sequences, under 20% recorded once. The sequencing input was naive T cells sorted from blood. The TCR sequence derives from a man between 45 and 60 years old in good health.

The CDR3 DNA sequence: TGCAGCGTTGAGAAGGGGAGGGGGTCCGGCTACACCTTC. It translates to CSVEKGRGSGYTF. This chain uses TRBV29-1 with TRBJ1-2, with D maybe TRBD1 (6 bases). Germline CDR1 SQVTM, CDR2 ANQGSEA. The CDR3 runs 13 residues. V shed 3 bases and J shed 8 bases, with 16 bases lying between them.